This T cell receptor (beta chain) originates from a study of blood T cell repertoires in COVID-19. The protocol was immunoSEQ multiplex PCR, while the TCRdb copy is restricted to in-frame clones and leaves out a portion. Here the sample spans some 150,000 clones, less than 90% being singletons. The CDR3 has 15 residues. Germline V gene lookup returns CDR1 MNHEY and CDR2 SMNVEV (reference sequence). After removal of 4 bases from V and 7 bases from J, the junction contained 6 bases not matched to a gene. The sample consisted of peripheral blood. The clonotype comes from a woman aged 70-85 years with COVID-19, enrolled during active disease. The V gene is TRBV27, the J gene TRBJ2-1; 11 bases align to TRBD2. The CDR3 DNA follows: TGTGCCAGCAGTTCACTGACTAGCGGGGCGAATGAGCAGTTCTTC. Encoded protein: CASSSLTSGANEQFF.